The 26 T cell receptor beta chains presented below share a single source sample, sequenced in a study of shared clonotypes between healthy human individuals. Produced via immunoSEQ multiplex PCR; TCRdb's table is partial and in-frame only. This table has some 2 million clones, roughly 95% appearing once. CD45RO-negative cells were positively selected for CCR7, leaving out terminally differentiated effector memory CD45RA+ cells. Sequences were obtained from naive CD8+ T cells sorted from blood. All receptors derive from a man aged 18 to 30 in good health.

This chain uses TRBV19 with TRBJ2-3; D is perhaps TRBD1 (6 bases). The CDR3 loop spans 14 amino acids. With 5 bases removed from V and 7 bases from J, the gap between germline ends came to 16 bases. Germline V gene data show CDR1 as LNHDA and CDR2 as SQIVND (reference sequence). CDR3: CASSWDTETYTQYF. In DNA, the CDR3 is TGTGCCAGTAGTTGGGACACAGAAACGTATACGCAGTATTTT.

V is TRBV7-9 and J is TRBJ1-2; TRBD1 matches 8 bases. The J segment lost 0 bases and the V segment lost 5 bases, leaving 5 bases of the junction unmatched. This CDR3 is built from 15 residues. Looked up from germline, CDR1 is SEHNR and CDR2 is FQNEAQ (reference sequence). CDR3 amino acids: CASSIGQGSNYGYTF. The CDR3 DNA is TGTGCCAGCAGCATAGGACAGGGTTCTAACTATGGCTACACCTTC. Using reference TRBV7-9 and TRBJ1-2 for the parts outside the CDR3, the full variable domain is DTGVSQNPRHKITKRGQNVTFRCDPISEHNRLYWYRQTLGQGPEFLTYFQNEAQLEKSRLLSDRFSAERPKGSFSTLEIQRTEQGDSAMYLCASSIGQGSNYGYTFGSGTRLTVV.

With regard to this clone: Different DNA sequences within this sample yield the same CDR3. The chain is built from TRBV5-4 and TRBJ2-3; possibly TRBD1 for D (5 bases). Germline V gene lookup returns CDR1 SGHNT and CDR2 YYREEE (reference sequence). The length of the CDR3 is 13 residues. The ends were cut back, 1 base at V and 4 bases at J, with 7 bases in the middle. The CDR3 region has the DNA TGTGCCAGCAGCTTGCAGGGTTCAGATACGCAGTATTTT. As protein: CASSLQGSDTQYF.

The gene calls are TRBV2 and TRBJ2-1, with 7 bases fitting TRBD1. V lost 4 bases to trimming and J lost 6 bases; unmatched junction nucleotides: 6. There are 14 residues in the CDR3. Per the germline V gene, CDR1 is SNHLY and CDR2 is FYNNEI. CDR3 region: CASSGTGNRNEQFF. For the CDR3, the DNA is TGTGCCAGCAGTGGGACAGGAAATCGCAATGAGCAGTTCTTC.

The chain combines TRBV7-9 with TRBJ1-4, with a weak D call TRBD1 (5 bases). Looked up from germline, CDR1 is SEHNR and CDR2 is FQNEAQ (reference sequence). Trimming removed 6 bases at V and 5 bases at J, with 16 bases between. CDR3 length: 15 residues. CDR3 protein: CASRDDGGLNEKLFF. The CDR3 nucleotides read TGTGCCAGCAGGGACGATGGGGGACTAAATGAAAAACTGTTTTTT.

This chain uses TRBV6-5 with TRBJ2-3; 10 nucleotides align to TRBD2. In germline, CDR1 is MNHEY, CDR2 SVGAGI. CDR3 length equals 15 residues. Trimming removed 5 bases from V and 2 bases from J; junction bases left unmatched: 4. The CDR3 sequence is CASSVLAGYTDTQYF. The DNA for the CDR3 is TGTGCCAGCAGTGTACTAGCGGGATACACAGATACGCAGTATTTT.

V is TRBV13 and J is TRBJ1-1; D remains unclear. The germline V gene has CDR1 PRHDT and CDR2 FYEKMQ (reference sequence). CDR3 length equals 13 residues. The ends were cut back, 2 bases at V and 4 bases at J, with 8 bases in the middle. The CDR3 nucleotides are TGTGCCAGCAGCTTACCCCCCGGCACTGAAGCTTTCTTT. It is translated as CASSLPPGTEAFF. Full variable domain (remainder filled in from reference TRBV13 and TRBJ1-1): AAGVIQSPRHLIKEKRETATLKCYPIPRHDTVYWYQQGPGQDPQFLISFYEKMQSDKGSIPDRFSAQQFSDYHSELNMSSLELGDSALYFCASSLPPGTEAFFGQGTRLTVV.

On this clone: Additional DNA sequences in this sample encode the identical CDR3. V and J are TRBV19 and TRBJ2-1; D is unclear. V lost 1 base and J lost 4, with 8 bases in between. Germline values: CDR1 LNHDA, CDR2 SQIVND (reference sequence). There are 14 residues in the CDR3. CDR3 in amino acids: CASSIVGSYNEQFF. The CDR3 bases are TGTGCCAGTAGTATAGTGGGGTCATACAATGAGCAGTTCTTC.

In this sample, this clone turned up once. The chain's CDR3 is CARIGGGANGYTF. Here the CDR3 DNA reads TGTGCCAGGATTGGGGGGGGCGCCAATGGCTACACCTTC. V gene TRBV2 combines with J gene TRBJ1-2; TRBD1 is a possible D gene (6 bases). Trimming removed 9 bases from V and 6 bases from J, with 17 bases in between. CDR1 and CDR2 from the germline V gene are SNHLY and FYNNEI. The CDR3 sequence is 13 residues long.

The V and J genes are TRBV13 and TRBJ2-7; a possible D gene is TRBD1 (6 bases). CDR3 size: 14 residues. The V end was cut by 0 bases, the J end by 5 bases, with 11 bases between. The germline CDR1 and CDR2 sequences are PRHDT and FYEKMQ (reference sequence). CDR3 residues: CASSLGGAANEQYF. DNA for the CDR3: TGTGCCAGCAGCTTAGGGGGGGCGGCCAACGAGCAGTACTTC.

Points on this clone: Other DNA sequences from this sample encode an identical CDR3 as well. This rearrangement joins TRBV5-1 to TRBJ1-1; 7 nucleotides agree with TRBD1. The CDR3 sequence is 12 residues long. The V gene's germline CDR1 is SGHRS and CDR2 YFSETQ. V trimming: 4 bases; J trimming: 5 bases; junction bases outside the gene matches: 2. The DNA for the CDR3 is TGCGCCAGCAGCCTGACAGGGACTGAAGCTTTCTTT. Translating gives CASSLTGTEAFF.

The chain links TRBV29-1 to TRBJ1-2, with 8 nucleotides matching TRBD1. CDR3 size: 11 residues. Germline V gives CDR1 SQVTM, CDR2 ANQGSEA. The V segment lost 4 bases and the J segment 12 bases; nucleotides outside the gene matches: 7. CDR3 amino acids: CSVAETGVNTF. In nucleotides, the CDR3 is TGCAGCGTTGCGGAGACAGGGGTTAACACCTTC. Supplemented by reference TRBV29-1 and TRBJ1-2, the full variable domain reads SAVISQKPSRDICQRGTSLTIQCQVDSQVTMMFWYRQQPGQSLTLIATANQGSEATYESGFVIDKFPISRPNLTFSTLTVSNMSPEDSSIYLCSVAETGVNTFGSGTRLTVV.

V usage is TRBV5-4 and J usage is TRBJ2-1, with a weak D call TRBD2 (6 bases). The length of the CDR3 is 17 residues. V was trimmed by 0 bases and J by 12 bases, leaving 25 bases between them. Germline CDR1 is SGHNT and CDR2 is YYREEE (reference sequence). The CDR3 DNA reads TGTGCCAGCAGCTTGGAGACCGGCGGGGCGCCGGTGGGTGGGCAGTTCTTC. Translating it yields CASSLETGGAPVGGQFF.

Only one count was recorded for this clone. This chain uses TRBV7-8 with TRBJ2-3; 8 bases align to TRBD1. The V segment lost 5 bases and the J segment 4 bases; nucleotides outside the gene matches: 5. The CDR3 covers 14 residues. The V gene's germline CDR1 is SGHVS and CDR2 FQNEAQ. This chain's CDR3 is CASSKDRAADTQYF. In DNA, the CDR3 is TGTGCCAGCAGCAAGGACAGGGCGGCAGATACGCAGTATTTT.

With respect to this clone: Other DNA sequences in this sample translate to the same CDR3. The rearrangement joins TRBV4-1 to TRBJ2-5; 10 positions match TRBD2. The ends lost 4 bases at V and 0 bases at J; junction bases unmatched: 2. There are 15 residues in the CDR3. The germline CDR1 and CDR2 sequences are MGHRA and YSYEKL. CDR3 in amino acids: CASSLGLADQETQYF. Written as DNA, the CDR3 is TGCGCCAGCAGCCTCGGACTAGCGGACCAAGAGACCCAGTACTTC.

The gene calls are TRBV4-1 and TRBJ2-7; 11 nucleotides match TRBD1. This CDR3 has 17 residues. From germline, CDR1 is MGHRA and CDR2 YSYEKL. V gave up 0 bases and J gave up 3 bases; unmatched junction bases: 7. Here the CDR3 reads CASSQDLGTGGFYEQYF. As DNA, the CDR3 is TGCGCCAGCAGCCAAGATCTGGGGACAGGGGGGTTCTACGAGCAGTACTTC.

With regard to this clone: Different DNA sequences within this sample yield the same CDR3. The chain combines TRBV4-3 with TRBJ1-1; D call uncertain. V was cut by 0 bases and J by 5 bases, with 7 bases left in between. CDR1 is LGHNA, CDR2 YSLEER, per germline. This CDR3 comprises 13 residues. CDR3 sequence (DNA): TGCGCCAGCAGCCAAGATTCGGAAACTGAAGCTTTCTTT. This sequence encodes CASSQDSETEAFF.

The chain combines TRBV21-1 with TRBJ2-5; the table's D gene call, TRBD2, was not cross checked with the DNA. TRBV21-1 is a pseudogene segment. The CDR3 runs 13 residues. CDR3 sequence: CASSPGLEETQYF. In DNA, the CDR3 is TGTGCCAGCAGCCCGGGACTAGAAGAGACCCAGTACTTC.

The rearrangement links TRBV6-5 to TRBJ2-3, with TRBD1 identical over 7 bases. J lost 6 bases, V lost 5 bases, and 11 bases had no gene match. Looked up from germline, CDR1 is MNHEY and CDR2 is SVGAGI. CDR3 length: 15 residues. The CDR3, as DNA: TGTGCCAGCAGTCCGACAGGGATGGGTTGGGATACGCAGTATTTT. This codes for CASSPTGMGWDTQYF.

V gene TRBV5-1 combines with J gene TRBJ2-3, with no clear D. Trimming pared 4 bases from V and 0 bases from J, leaving 3 bases between. The CDR3 sequence is 12 residues long. From germline, CDR1 is SGHRS and CDR2 YFSETQ. The CDR3 bases are TGCGCCAGCAGCCGGAGCACAGATACGCAGTATTTT. Residues: CASSRSTDTQYF.

For this clone: Other DNA sequences in the same sample also yield this CDR3. J is TRBJ1-2 and V is TRBV6-5, with D possibly TRBD1 on 5 matching bases. The germline V gene encodes CDR1 MNHEY and CDR2 SVGAGI. V lost 2 bases, J lost 6 bases, and 7 bases lay in between. The CDR3 length is 12 residues. CDR3 protein: CASSYGGNGYTF. The CDR3 region has the DNA TGTGCCAGCAGTTACGGGGGAAATGGCTACACCTTC.

To note about this clone: The sample carries other DNA sequences with the same CDR3. The chain uses TRBV7-9 and TRBJ2-5; D is tentatively TRBD1 or TRBD2 (5 bases each). The ends were cut back, 0 bases at V and 1 base at J, with 9 bases in the middle. Germline V gives CDR1 SEHNR, CDR2 FQNEAQ (reference sequence). The CDR3 totals 15 residues. The CDR3 loop reads CASSLAGDLQETQYF. The CDR3 DNA follows: TGTGCCAGCAGCTTAGCGGGGGACCTCCAAGAGACCCAGTACTTC.

V and J are TRBV7-9 and TRBJ1-1; tentatively, D is TRBD1 (5 bases). V dropped 3 bases and J dropped 3 bases, with 14 bases sitting between them. Germline V gives CDR1 SEHNR, CDR2 FQNEAQ (reference sequence). CDR3 length equals 15 residues. CDR3 nucleotide sequence: TGTGCCAGCAGCTTCTGGGGCGAGAGGGACACTGAAGCTTTCTTT. It translates to CASSFWGERDTEAFF.

A single count supports this clone. The chain links TRBV27 to TRBJ2-2; no clear D. Trimming took 2 bases from V and 0 from J, leaving 7 bases between them. This CDR3 has 15 amino acids. CDR1 and CDR2 from the germline V gene are MNHEY and SMNVEV (reference sequence). CDR3 coding DNA: TGTGCCAGCAGTTTAGGATTCCCGAACACCGGGGAGCTGTTTTTT. It translates to CASSLGFPNTGELFF.

The chain links TRBV6-1 to TRBJ2-3; 12 positions match TRBD2. The CDR3 sequence is 17 residues long. Trimming took 2 bases from V and 4 from J; bases not matched to a gene: 7. Germline CDR1 and CDR2: MNHNS and SASEGT. CDR3 coding DNA: TGTGCCAGCAGTGAACCTCGGGCTAGCGGGAGGGCAGATACGCAGTATTTT. Translation: CASSEPRASGRADTQYF.

The rearrangement uses TRBV11-2 and TRBJ2-7, with 11 bases lining up with TRBD2. Germline-derived CDR1 and CDR2 are SGHAT and FQNNGV. V dropped 1 base and J dropped 3; count of bases not matched to a gene: 5. CDR3 length: 16 residues. The CDR3 loop reads CASSLVLAGGLYEQYF. The CDR3 DNA is TGTGCCAGCAGCTTAGTTTTAGCGGGAGGGCTCTACGAGCAGTACTTC.